These 26 T cell receptor beta chains were all obtained from the same sample, sequenced in a study of shared clonotypes between healthy human individuals. TCRdb's table, derived via immunoSEQ multiplex PCR, lists solely in-frame clones and lacks some. The sample includes about 690,000 clones, roughly 87% seen only once; the top ten take 30% to 40%. Material: memory CD8+ T cells from PBMCs. Sample subset: CD45RO+ cells pooled with CCR7-negative TemRA cells. Receptors were obtained from a man aged 18 to 30 in good health. Some clones in this sample may be carry-over from other donors' samples.

Turning to this clone: Other DNA variants within this sample encode the same CDR3. The chain links TRBV27 to TRBJ2-3; TRBD1 aligns across 8 bases. V trimming: 1 base; J trimming: 6 bases; junction bases outside the gene matches: 0. Germline-derived CDR1 and CDR2 are MNHEY and SMNVEV (reference sequence). CDR3 length equals 13 residues. CDR3 in DNA: TGTGCCAGCAGTTTATACAGGGGGGATACGCAGTATTTT. Translating gives CASSLYRGDTQYF.

The chain employs TRBV6-5 and TRBJ1-3, with 7 bases fitting TRBD1. V lost 5 bases to trimming and J lost 2 bases; unmatched junction nucleotides: 6. CDR3 length: 15 residues. Germline loops: CDR1 MNHEY, CDR2 SVGAGI. CDR3 nucleotide sequence: TGTGCCAGCAGTGCTAGACAGGGCCCTGGAAACACCATATATTTT. As protein: CASSARQGPGNTIYF.

About this clone itself: The sample holds other DNA sequences that translate to the same CDR3. This rearrangement joins TRBV5-1 to TRBJ2-7, with 7 positions matching TRBD1. J gave up 3 bases and V 4 bases, and 7 bases lay outside the gene matches. This CDR3 has 14 amino acids. The V gene's germline CDR1 is SGHRS and CDR2 YFSETQ. The DNA of the CDR3 is TGCGCCAGCAGCCCTCGGGACAGCCTCTACGAGCAGTACTTC. This translates into CASSPRDSLYEQYF.

The chain employs TRBV6-5 and TRBJ2-5, with 9 bases matching TRBD1. V dropped 0 bases and J dropped 5; count of bases not matched to a gene: 1. Germline CDR1 and CDR2: MNHEY and SVGAGI. This CDR3 region has 14 residues. The CDR3 sequence: CASSYSTGGETQYF. DNA of the CDR3: TGTGCCAGCAGTTACTCGACAGGGGGGGAGACCCAGTACTTC.

This clone was seen only once. The J gene is TRBJ2-7, the V gene TRBV27; 9 nucleotides agree with TRBD2. CDR3 length equals 15 residues. Germline loops: CDR1 MNHEY, CDR2 SMNVEV (reference sequence). With 5 bases clipped from V and 3 bases from J, the junction kept 8 bases outside the gene matches. CDR3 amino acids: CASSATSGWLYEQYF. The CDR3 coding sequence is TGTGCCAGCAGTGCTACTAGCGGGTGGCTCTACGAGCAGTACTTC.

This chain links TRBV15 with TRBJ1-5; 10 bases match TRBD1. With V trimmed by 4 bases and J by 7 bases, 4 bases remained unmatched. Germline values: CDR1 LNHNV, CDR2 YYDKDF (reference sequence). The CDR3 consists of 14 residues. This CDR3 reads CATSTGQGWQPQHF. As DNA, the CDR3 is TGTGCCACCAGCACGGGACAGGGGTGGCAGCCCCAGCATTTT.

This chain joins TRBV19 and TRBJ1-5; D gene unclear. Germline assignment: CDR1 LNHDA and CDR2 SQIVND (reference sequence). The V and J ends lost 3 bases and 2 bases respectively, with 11 bases between them. This CDR3 is 15 amino acids long. In DNA, the CDR3 is TGTGCCAGTAGTATGGGGAGGGAGGGCAATCAGCCCCAGCATTTT. It specifies CASSMGREGNQPQHF.

J is TRBJ2-1 and V is TRBV5-6; 12 nucleotides align to TRBD2. The CDR3 is made up of 17 amino acids. Germline CDR1 and CDR2: SGHDT and YYEEEE. Germline trimming cut 4 bases from V and 4 bases from J; bases unmatched to any gene: 9. The CDR3 reads CASSPERTSGNYNEQFF. The CDR3 DNA follows: TGTGCCAGCAGCCCTGAACGGACTAGCGGGAATTACAATGAGCAGTTCTTC.

The V gene is TRBV27, the J gene TRBJ2-7, with 9 bases aligning to TRBD2. V was clipped by 4 bases and J by 4 bases; unmatched bases: 5. CDR1 and CDR2 from the germline V gene are MNHEY and SMNVEV (reference sequence). The CDR3 totals 14 residues. The CDR3 DNA reads as TGTGCCAGCAGTTCCCCGGGACTAGCTTACGAGCAGTACTTC. The encoded protein is CASSSPGLAYEQYF.

With respect to this clone: It may be a read error: a sequence one base away is much more abundant. V gene TRBV30 combines with J gene TRBJ1-1; 7 bases agree with TRBD1. Germline CDR1 reads GTSNPN; CDR2 reads SVGIG (reference sequence). The CDR3 contains 13 residues. V lost 2 bases, J lost 8 bases, and 8 bases stayed unmatched. The CDR3 loop is CAWSIIGGDEAFF. The CDR3 DNA reads as TGTGCCTGGAGTATAATAGGGGGCGACGAAGCTTTCTTT.

V is TRBV18 and J is TRBJ1-2; tentative D call: TRBD1 (5 bases). Germline loops: CDR1 KGHSH, CDR2 LQKENI. The CDR3 consists of 16 residues. The V end was cut by 1 base, the J end by 3 bases, with 15 bases between. The CDR3 coding sequence is TGTGCCAGCTCACCACGTGGCAGGGAGGCATACTATGGCTACACCTTC. This codes for CASSPRGREAYYGYTF.

The chain uses TRBV29-1 and TRBJ1-2; TRBD1 agrees at 7 bases. This CDR3 region has 15 residues. J gave up 7 bases and V 1 base, and 12 bases lay outside the gene matches. From germline, CDR1 is SQVTM and CDR2 ANQGSEA. DNA for the CDR3: TGCAGCGTTGAAGTTCGTGGACAGGAGATGTCTGGCTACACCTTC. Protein product: CSVEVRGQEMSGYTF. Together with reference TRBV29-1 and TRBJ1-2, the CDR3 gives the full variable domain: SAVISQKPSRDICQRGTSLTIQCQVDSQVTMMFWYRQQPGQSLTLIATANQGSEATYESGFVIDKFPISRPNLTFSTLTVSNMSPEDSSIYLCSVEVRGQEMSGYTFGSGTRLTVV.

This chain uses TRBV19 with TRBJ2-3, with unresolved D. Germline-derived CDR1 and CDR2 are LNHDA and SQIVND (reference sequence). V shed 0 bases and J shed 4 bases, with 11 bases lying between them. This CDR3 is built from 15 residues. In DNA, the CDR3 is TGTGCCAGTAGTATAGAGGGTAGCCCCGCAGATACGCAGTATTTT. It specifies CASSIEGSPADTQYF.

Concerning this clone itself: Being one base from a much bigger clone, this may be a read error. This sample includes further DNA sequences coding for the same CDR3. The chain joins TRBV5-6 to TRBJ2-4; the D is unclear. CDR1 is SGHDT, CDR2 YYEEEE, per germline. The CDR3 sequence is 13 residues long. This CDR3 is CASSLGGRNIQYF. The DNA for the CDR3 is TGTGCCAGCAGTTTGGGCGGTCGAAACATTCAGTACTTC.

On this clone itself: A much larger clone is a single base away; this may be a read error. Different DNA sequences within this sample yield the same CDR3. The genes are TRBV11-2 and TRBJ1-2; 7 bases align to TRBD1. The CDR3 is 13 amino acids. V trimming: 5 bases; J trimming: 4 bases; junction bases outside the gene matches: 4. Germline V gene sequence: CDR1 SGHAT, CDR2 FQNNGV. The CDR3, as DNA: TGTGCCAGCAGCCCCGGGACAGTCTATGGCTACACCTTC. It encodes CASSPGTVYGYTF.

The V and J genes are TRBV7-2 and TRBJ2-1; TRBD2 agrees at 10 bases. In germline, CDR1 is SGHTA, CDR2 FQGNSA. The CDR3 covers 19 residues. J gave up 3 bases and V 5 bases, and 16 bases lay outside the gene matches. The CDR3 spells CASSLFSPTGTSVYNEQFF. CDR3 sequence (DNA): TGTGCCAGCAGCCTCTTCTCCCCTACCGGGACTAGCGTCTACAATGAGCAGTTCTTC.

The J gene is TRBJ2-1, the V gene TRBV19; D gene unclear. This CDR3 spans 14 amino acids. Germline lookup yields CDR1 LNHDA and CDR2 SQIVND (reference sequence). Trimming removed 5 bases from V and 9 bases from J, with 17 bases in between. DNA for the CDR3: TGTGCCAGTAGTGAATTTGAAGAGGATACTGAGCAGTTCTTC. Its translation: CASSEFEEDTEQFF.

Details on this clone: The identical CDR3 is also encoded by other nucleotide sequences in the sample. The chain is built from TRBV30 and TRBJ1-1; the D is unclear. The V end lost 0 bases, the J end lost 1 base, and 6 bases lay between the germline ends. The germline V gene has CDR1 GTSNPN and CDR2 SVGIG (reference sequence). The CDR3 is made up of 13 amino acids. The CDR3 spells CAWSVTRNTEAFF. CDR3 sequence (DNA): TGTGCCTGGAGTGTAACACGGAACACTGAAGCTTTCTTT.

This sequence joins TRBV7-8 and TRBJ2-3, with D maybe TRBD1 (6 bases). With 1 base removed from V and 2 bases from J, the gap between germline ends came to 13 bases. Germline CDR1 SGHVS, CDR2 FQNEAQ. CDR3 length: 16 amino acids. CDR3 sequence reads: CASSLVVQGLTDTQYF. CDR3 bases: TGTGCCAGCAGCTTAGTTGTCCAGGGGCTCACAGATACGCAGTATTTT.

To note about this clone: The missing conserved phenylalanine or tryptophan at the end of this CDR3 makes a read error likely. J is TRBJ2-7 and V is TRBV2; the match to TRBD1 covers 10 bases. CDR3 length: 15 amino acids. Unmatched junction bases numbered 9, after V lost 6 bases and J lost 4 bases. CDR1 and CDR2 from the germline V gene are SNHLY and FYNNEI. In DNA, the CDR3 is TGTGCCAGCAGGCGGACAGGGGGAACCCCTTACGAGCAGTACTCC. Translation gives CASRRTGGTPYEQYS.

In this sample, this clone turned up a few times. V gene TRBV27 combines with J gene TRBJ1-5, with D uncertain. CDR1 MNHEY and CDR2 SMNVEV come from the germline V gene (reference sequence). The CDR3 runs to 16 residues. V was cut by 5 bases and J by 4 bases, with 18 bases left in between. CDR3 loop: CASSPLTSIANQPQHF. The CDR3 bases are TGTGCCAGCAGTCCCCTTACATCCATAGCTAATCAGCCCCAGCATTTT.

The chain carries TRBV9 and TRBJ2-2; D is undetermined. Germline V CDR1 and CDR2: SGDLS, YYNGEE. The CDR3 consists of 17 residues. The V end was cut by 0 bases, the J end by 4 bases, with 16 bases between. DNA of the CDR3: TGTGCCAGCAGCGTAGGGCAAAAGACATGGACCACCGGGGAGCTGTTTTTT. Protein sequence: CASSVGQKTWTTGELFF.

This chain links TRBV6-6 with TRBJ1-5; no clear D. V was shortened by 4 bases and J by 8 bases, with 12 bases between the two germline ends. CDR1 is MNHNY, CDR2 SVGAGI, per germline (reference sequence). This CDR3 is built from 13 residues. CDR3 amino acids: CASSLGPGKPQHF. The DNA of the CDR3 is TGTGCCAGCAGTTTGGGTCCGGGCAAGCCCCAGCATTTT.

The chain carries TRBV7-3 and TRBJ1-1, with TRBD1 matching 8 bases. V shed 0 bases, J shed 1 base, and the junction held 1 base outside the gene matches. CDR3 length: 15 amino acids. Germline V gives CDR1 SGHTA, CDR2 FQGTGA. CDR3 sequence reads: CASSLTGQGNTEAFF. The CDR3 DNA follows: TGTGCCAGCAGCTTAACTGGACAGGGGAACACTGAAGCTTTCTTT.

The genes are TRBV6-5 and TRBJ2-1; no clear D gene. From germline, CDR1 is MNHEY and CDR2 SVGAGI. Trimming left V 6 bases short and J 3 bases short, with 12 bases between. CDR3 length: 14 amino acids. CDR3 loop: CASSPGLDYNEQFF. The CDR3 coding sequence is TGTGCCAGCAGCCCTGGGTTAGACTACAATGAGCAGTTCTTC.

This chain joins TRBV28 and TRBJ2-5, with a possible D match to TRBD1 (6 bases). The V and J ends lost 3 bases and 2 bases respectively, with 7 bases between them. Germline V lookup: CDR1 MDHEN, CDR2 SYDVKM. The CDR3 sequence is 13 residues long. The CDR3 loop reads CASSFGQQETQYF. The CDR3 region has the DNA TGTGCCAGCAGTTTTGGACAGCAAGAGACCCAGTACTTC.